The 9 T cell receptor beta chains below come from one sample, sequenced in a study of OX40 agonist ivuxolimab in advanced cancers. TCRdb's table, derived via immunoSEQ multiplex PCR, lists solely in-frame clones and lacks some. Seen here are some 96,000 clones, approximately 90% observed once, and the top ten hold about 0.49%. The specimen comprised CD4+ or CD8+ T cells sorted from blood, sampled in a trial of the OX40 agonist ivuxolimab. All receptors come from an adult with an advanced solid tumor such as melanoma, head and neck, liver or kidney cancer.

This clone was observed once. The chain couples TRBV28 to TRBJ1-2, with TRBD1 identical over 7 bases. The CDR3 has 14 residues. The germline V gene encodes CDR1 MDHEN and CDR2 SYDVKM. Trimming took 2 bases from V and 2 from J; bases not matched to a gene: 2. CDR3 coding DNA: TGTGCCAGCAGTTTAGGGACAGCGAACTATGGCTACACCTTC. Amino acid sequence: CASSLGTANYGYTF.

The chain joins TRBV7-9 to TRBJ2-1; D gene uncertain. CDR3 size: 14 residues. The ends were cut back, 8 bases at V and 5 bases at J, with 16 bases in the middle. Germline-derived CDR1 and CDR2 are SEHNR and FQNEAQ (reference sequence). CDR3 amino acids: CASLQQSINNEQFF. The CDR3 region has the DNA TGTGCCAGCCTACAGCAGTCAATCAACAATGAGCAGTTCTTC.

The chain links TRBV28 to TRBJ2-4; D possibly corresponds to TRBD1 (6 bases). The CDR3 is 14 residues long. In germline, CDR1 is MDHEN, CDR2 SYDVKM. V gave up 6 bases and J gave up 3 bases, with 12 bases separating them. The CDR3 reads CASRTGGSKNIQYF. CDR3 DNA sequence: TGTGCCAGCAGGACTGGGGGCAGCAAAAACATTCAGTACTTC.

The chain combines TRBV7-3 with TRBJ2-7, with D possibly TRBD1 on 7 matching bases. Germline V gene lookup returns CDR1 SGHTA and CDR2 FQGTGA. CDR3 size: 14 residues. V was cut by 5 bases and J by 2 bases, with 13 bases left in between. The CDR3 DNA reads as TGTGCCAGCAGCCCAGGGGGGAAAACCTACGAGCAGTACTTC. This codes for CASSPGGKTYEQYF.

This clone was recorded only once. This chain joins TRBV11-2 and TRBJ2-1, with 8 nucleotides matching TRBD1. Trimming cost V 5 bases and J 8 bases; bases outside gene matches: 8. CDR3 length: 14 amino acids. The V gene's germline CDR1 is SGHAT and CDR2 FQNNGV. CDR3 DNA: TGTGCCAGCAGCCTTACACAGGGGGTCTATGAGCAGTTCTTC. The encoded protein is CASSLTQGVYEQFF.

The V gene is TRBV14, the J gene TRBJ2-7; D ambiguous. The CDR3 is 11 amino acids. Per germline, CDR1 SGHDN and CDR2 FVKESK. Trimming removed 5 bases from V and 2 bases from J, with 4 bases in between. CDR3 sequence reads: CASSLTYEQYF. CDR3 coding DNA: TGTGCCAGCAGCTTAACCTACGAGCAGTACTTC.

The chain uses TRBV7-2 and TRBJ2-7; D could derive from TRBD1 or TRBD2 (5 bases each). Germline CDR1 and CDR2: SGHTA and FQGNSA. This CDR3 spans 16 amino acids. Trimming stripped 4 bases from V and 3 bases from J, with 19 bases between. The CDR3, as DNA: TGTGCCAGCAGCTCCAGGAAGGCAGGGACCTTCTACGAGCAGTACTTC. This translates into CASSSRKAGTFYEQYF.

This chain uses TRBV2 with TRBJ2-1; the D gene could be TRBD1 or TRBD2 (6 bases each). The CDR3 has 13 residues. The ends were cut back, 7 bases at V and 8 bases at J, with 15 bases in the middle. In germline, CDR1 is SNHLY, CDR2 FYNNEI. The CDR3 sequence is CASTKLGGDEQFF. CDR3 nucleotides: TGTGCCAGCACCAAATTGGGGGGCGATGAGCAGTTCTTC.

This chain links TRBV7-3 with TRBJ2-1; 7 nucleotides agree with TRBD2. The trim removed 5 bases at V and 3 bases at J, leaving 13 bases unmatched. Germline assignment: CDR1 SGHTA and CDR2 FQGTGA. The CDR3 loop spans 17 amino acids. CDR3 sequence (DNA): TGTGCCAGCAGCCCCCTCGGGGCGGGAGTGAACTACAATGAGCAGTTCTTC. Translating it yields CASSPLGAGVNYNEQFF.